This TCR beta chain was obtained from a study of blood T cell repertoires in COVID-19. Across the whole study: Samples of COVID-19 (acute and convalescent) were obtained from the United States, Italy and Spain. T cells, B-cell-depleted T cells, or PBMCs supplied cDNA or gDNA.

Original processing notes: Amplifying reference gene primers gave estimates of nucleated cell counts. Assay used: immunoSEQ multiplex PCR; TCRdb lists only in-frame clones, some missing. V, J and clone size derive from that table, while D and trimming were established from the DNA sequence. The repertoire holds some 260,000 clones, with approximately 90% as singletons. From germline, CDR1 is SGHTA and CDR2 FQGNSA. CDR3 size: 14 residues. V was clipped by 1 base and J by 6 bases, with 10 bases between them. The V call is TRBV7-2, the J call TRBJ2-1, with D maybe TRBD2 (5 bases). Specimen: peripheral blood. The TCR sequence derives from a man younger than 35 with active or convalescent COVID-19. The CDR3 reads CASSLVTSSNEQFF. As DNA, the CDR3 is TGTGCCAGCAGCTTAGTCACTAGTTCCAATGAGCAGTTCTTC.